Each of the 29 T cell receptor beta chains below was sequenced from the same sample in a study of T cells in Graves' hyperthyroidism and ophthalmopathy. RNA transcripts served as the template for amplifying TCR beta CDR3 regions. With the HTBI primer set, the TCR CDR3 went through a first round of RT-PCR. One entry per CDR3 protein, called by TCRdb with MiXCR from the multiplex PCR reads. The sample shows about 700,000 distinct CDR3 sequences, about 15% of them seen only once. Sequencing used blood. The receptors were gathered from a woman in her late teens or twenties with Graves' hyperthyroidism.

V and J are TRBV12-3 or TRBV12-4 and TRBJ2-3, with D tentatively TRBD1 or TRBD2 (5 bases each). The CDR3 is 14 residues long. Between the trimmed V and J ends, which lost 0 bases and 6 bases, there was a span of 10 bases. The CDR3 protein is CASSLAGTFDTQYF. For the CDR3, the DNA is TGTGCCAGCAGTTTAGCTGGGACCTTCGATACGCAGTATTTT.

This clonotype was detected many times. The chain couples TRBV30 to TRBJ2-7, with 7 bases matching TRBD2. Trimming took 1 base from V and 5 from J; bases not matched to a gene: 8. CDR1 is GTSNPN and CDR2 is SVGIG in the germline V gene (reference sequence). The CDR3 runs 14 residues. In nucleotides, the CDR3 is TGTGCCTGGAGTGGGGGGGAGGGCTTCCACGAGCAGTACTTC. This encodes CAWSGGEGFHEQYF.

This clonotype showed up just once. The CDR3 does not end in the conserved phenylalanine or tryptophan, so this is likely a read error. V gene TRBV5-1 combines with J gene TRBJ2-3; 9 nucleotides agree with TRBD1. This CDR3 comprises 15 residues. The germline CDR1 and CDR2 sequences are SGHRS and YFSETQ. Trimming cost V 2 bases and J 2 bases; bases outside gene matches: 3. The chain's CDR3 is CASSLQGAPTDTQYI. The DNA for the CDR3 is TGCGCCAGCAGCTTACAGGGGGCGCCCACAGATACGCAGTATATT.

This clonotype occurred many times. This rearrangement joins TRBV28 to TRBJ2-7; 8 bases match TRBD1. This CDR3 is 15 amino acids long. J lost 3 bases, V lost 6 bases, and 10 bases had no gene match. Germline V lookup: CDR1 MDHEN, CDR2 SYDVKM. As DNA, the CDR3 is TGTGCCAGCAGGCCTTGGACAGGGACCGACTACGAGCAGTACTTC. Translation gives CASRPWTGTDYEQYF. The full variable domain, completed using reference TRBV28 and TRBJ2-7, is DVKVTQSSRYLVKRTGEKVFLECVQDMDHENMFWYRQDPGLGLRLIYFSYDVKMKEKGDIPEGYSVSREKKERFSLILESASTNQTSMYLCASRPWTGTDYEQYFGPGTRLTVT.

This clonotype came up a few times. This chain joins TRBV27 and TRBJ2-2; D not certain. The CDR3 loop spans 15 amino acids. Trimming pared 6 bases from V and 3 bases from J, leaving 14 bases between. CDR1 MNHEY and CDR2 SMNVEV come from the germline V gene (reference sequence). The CDR3 DNA reads TGTGCCAGCAGCTTCCGACCCGGATACACCGGGGAGCTGTTTTTT. Its protein is CASSFRPGYTGELFF.

This clonotype was seen a few times. The CDR3 reads CASSETSGRWDEQFF. The CDR3 DNA reads TGTGCCAGCAGCGAAACTAGCGGGAGATGGGATGAGCAGTTCTTC. V usage is TRBV6-2 or TRBV6-3 and J usage is TRBJ2-1, with 11 bases that match TRBD2. V was pared by 6 bases and J by 8 bases, with 9 bases of the junction left unmatched. CDR1 is MNHEY and CDR2 is SVGEGT in the germline V gene. The CDR3 covers 15 residues.

In its sample, this clonotype was seen many times. This chain uses TRBV20-1 with TRBJ2-1, with 9 bases identical to TRBD1. From germline, CDR1 is DFQATT and CDR2 SNEGSKA (reference sequence). The J segment lost 9 bases and the V segment lost 3 bases, leaving 6 bases of the junction unmatched. There are 13 residues in the CDR3. This chain's CDR3 is CSARDRGDVEQFF. For the CDR3, the DNA is TGCAGTGCTAGGGACAGGGGTGACGTTGAGCAGTTCTTC.

V gene TRBV5-5 combines with J gene TRBJ2-3, with D unclear. Germline V gene data show CDR1 as SGHKS and CDR2 as YYEKEE (reference sequence). With 1 base removed from V and 2 bases from J, the gap between germline ends came to 11 bases. CDR3 length: 15 amino acids. CDR3 DNA: TGTGCCAGCAGCTTGTACAGTCAATTCACAGATACGCAGTATTTT. Translation gives CASSLYSQFTDTQYF.

Ten or more counts support this clonotype. The V call is TRBV7-2, the J call TRBJ2-5; TRBD2 is a possible D gene (5 bases). Trimming removed 2 bases from V and 5 bases from J, with 12 bases in between. The CDR3 spans 14 residues. Germline CDR1 is SGHTA and CDR2 is FQGNSA. The CDR3 region is CASSLSGMRETQYF. The CDR3 bases are TGTGCCAGCAGCTTATCCGGGATGCGGGAGACCCAGTACTTC.

This chain connects TRBV29-1 to TRBJ2-7; TRBD1 agrees at 10 bases. CDR3 length equals 17 residues. The trim removed 6 bases at V and 3 bases at J, leaving 17 bases unmatched. Germline loops: CDR1 SQVTM, CDR2 ANQGSEA. This CDR3 is CSVKAGGQGKSGYEQYF. The CDR3, as DNA: TGCAGCGTGAAGGCCGGGGGACAGGGGAAATCGGGCTACGAGCAGTACTTC.

This clonotype occurred many times. J is TRBJ2-1 and V is TRBV28, with D unresolved. The V gene lost 6 bases and the J gene lost 0 bases, with 9 bases spanning the gap. Germline CDR1 reads MDHEN; CDR2 reads SYDVKM. This CDR3 region has 14 residues. CDR3 sequence (DNA): TGTGCCAGCAGGTCGTTGAACTCCTACAATGAGCAGTTCTTC. Its protein product is CASRSLNSYNEQFF.

This clonotype was counted only a few times. CDR3 coding DNA: TGTGCCAGCAGCCAATACGACGACTCCTACGAGCAGTACTTC. It codes for CASSQYDDSYEQYF. This sequence joins TRBV5-4 and TRBJ2-7; D gene uncertain. CDR3 length equals 14 residues. With 4 bases removed from V and 0 bases from J, the gap between germline ends came to 11 bases. Germline-derived CDR1 and CDR2 are SGHNT and YYREEE (reference sequence).

There are many counts of this clonotype. Here the CDR3 reads CAWSVLWTGAHEQYF. In DNA form, the CDR3 reads TGTGCCTGGAGTGTACTTTGGACAGGGGCCCACGAGCAGTACTTC. The gene calls are TRBV30 and TRBJ2-7; 9 bases map to TRBD1. This CDR3 region has 15 residues. The germline V gene encodes CDR1 GTSNPN and CDR2 SVGIG (reference sequence). V lost 0 bases and J lost 5; bases outside the gene matches: 8.

The V and J genes are TRBV14 and TRBJ2-1; D is unresolved. Per the germline V gene, CDR1 is SGHDN and CDR2 is FVKESK. CDR3 length: 17 residues. Trimming stripped 1 base from V and 7 bases from J, with 20 bases between. CDR3 sequence (DNA): TGTGCCAGCAGCCAAGGGGATCTCCCGCCGCCGCCGAATGAGCAGTTCTTC. This translates into CASSQGDLPPPPNEQFF.

Note on this clonotype: Just one base apart from a much larger clone, this may be a read error. The chain has TRBV29-1 and TRBJ1-1; D possibly corresponds to TRBD1 (5 bases). CDR3 length: 16 amino acids. CDR1 SQVTM and CDR2 ANQGSEA come from the germline V gene. CDR3 bases: TGCAGCGTTGAATCAACCGGGTCTCAATGGGACGCTGAAACTTTCTTT. Residues: CSVESTGSQWDAETFF. The entire variable domain, with the rest obtained from reference TRBV29-1 and TRBJ1-1, is as follows: SAVISQKPSRDICQRGTSLTIQCQVDSQVTMMFWYRQQPGQSLTLIATANQGSEATYESGFVIDKFPISRPNLTFSTLTVSNMSPEDSSIYLCSVESTGSQWDAETFFGQGTRLTVV.

This clonotype was picked up a small number of times. The rearrangement uses TRBV9 and TRBJ1-1, with a tentative D call TRBD1 (6 bases). The germline V gene has CDR1 SGDLS and CDR2 YYNGEE. V was shortened by 4 bases and J by 0 bases, with 19 bases between the two germline ends. This CDR3 comprises 17 residues. The chain's CDR3 is CASSKNPGATMNTEAFF. In DNA form, the CDR3 reads TGTGCCAGCAGCAAAAACCCAGGGGCTACTATGAACACTGAAGCTTTCTTT.

This clonotype was observed a few times. The chain has TRBV9 and TRBJ1-2; no firm D call. Germline CDR1 and CDR2: SGDLS and YYNGEE. This CDR3 spans 14 amino acids. V was shortened by 6 bases and J by 6 bases, with 18 bases between the two germline ends. The CDR3 DNA sequence: TGTGCCAGCACCGCCTTTGGCAAGCAGGATGGCTACACCTTC. This translates into CASTAFGKQDGYTF.

Many counts were recorded for this clonotype. V and J are TRBV20-1 and TRBJ2-1; TRBD2 matches 10 bases. The germline V gene encodes CDR1 DFQATT and CDR2 SNEGSKA (reference sequence). V shed 6 bases, J shed 4 bases, and the junction held 6 bases outside the gene matches. This CDR3 comprises 14 residues. The CDR3 sequence: CSATSGRGYNEQFF. The CDR3 DNA reads as TGCAGTGCAACCAGCGGGAGGGGTTACAATGAGCAGTTCTTC.

This clonotype was counted ten times or more. The chain employs TRBV6-1 and TRBJ2-7; maybe TRBD2 (7 bases). Germline-derived CDR1 and CDR2 are MNHNS and SASEGT. Trimming removed 5 bases at V and 4 bases at J, with 21 bases between. There are 16 residues in the CDR3. The CDR3 DNA follows: TGTGCCAGCAGTTCCCGGGGGCTAGCGGACCCATACGAGCAGTACTTC. This translates into CASSSRGLADPYEQYF.

The chain joins TRBV11-2 to TRBJ1-2, with 8 bases aligning to TRBD1. Germline V gene data show CDR1 as SGHAT and CDR2 as FQNNGV. The CDR3 length is 14 residues. The trim removed 6 bases at V and 7 bases at J, leaving 10 bases unmatched. This CDR3 reads CASSYSGQGLGYTF. The CDR3 bases are TGTGCCAGCAGTTACTCAGGACAGGGCCTTGGCTACACCTTC.

This chain connects TRBV19 to TRBJ2-7; D not certain. The CDR3 runs to 13 residues. CDR1 is LNHDA and CDR2 is SQIVND in the germline V gene (reference sequence). Trimming took 5 bases from V and 0 from J, leaving 8 bases between them. For the CDR3, the DNA is TGTGCCAGTAGTGTAACGTACTCCTACGAGCAGTACTTC. The encoded protein is CASSVTYSYEQYF.

This clonotype was detected many times. The genes are TRBV14 and TRBJ2-1; a possible D gene is TRBD2 (6 bases). V was shortened by 1 base and J by 8 bases, with 9 bases between the two germline ends. The CDR3 is 13 amino acids. Per germline, CDR1 SGHDN and CDR2 FVKESK. In DNA form, the CDR3 reads TGTGCCAGCAGCCAAGTGCGGGATTATGAGCAGTTCTTC. It yields the protein CASSQVRDYEQFF.

The chain links TRBV6-1 to TRBJ2-1, with a possible D match to TRBD1 (6 bases). V lost 6 bases and J 3 bases, leaving 18 bases between the germline ends. CDR3 length: 16 amino acids. CDR1 and CDR2 (germline): MNHNS, SASEGT. This CDR3 reads CASSTGIRGNYNEQFF. In DNA form, the CDR3 reads TGTGCCAGCAGCACCGGGATCAGGGGTAACTACAATGAGCAGTTCTTC.

The rearrangement uses TRBV11-1 and TRBJ2-7; possible D gene TRBD1, 5 bases. The V gene lost 5 bases and the J gene lost 5 bases, with 10 bases spanning the gap. There are 12 residues in the CDR3. The germline gives CDR1 SGHAT, CDR2 FQDESV (reference sequence). The DNA for the CDR3 is TGTGCCAGCAGCGCAGACAGCCACGAGCAGTACTTC. Its translation: CASSADSHEQYF.

J is TRBJ2-3 and V is TRBV7-2, with 9 bases that match TRBD2. The length of the CDR3 is 16 residues. Germline trimming cut 4 bases from V and 0 bases from J; bases unmatched to any gene: 5. CDR1 is SGHTA, CDR2 FQGNSA, per germline. The CDR3 nucleotides read TGTGCCAGCAGCTCGACTAGCGGAGCTAGCACAGATACGCAGTATTTT. Translated: CASSSTSGASTDTQYF. Complete variable domain (other parts from reference TRBV7-2 and TRBJ2-3): GAGVSQSPSNKVTEKGKDVELRCDPISGHTALYWYRQSLGQGLEFLIYFQGNSAPDKSGLPSDRFSAERTGGSVSTLTIQRTQQEDSAVYLCASSSTSGASTDTQYFGPGTRLTVL.

Comments on this clonotype: With a much larger clone just one base away, this may be a read error. The rearrangement uses TRBV30 and TRBJ1-2; perhaps TRBD1 as D (5 bases). The CDR3 runs 18 residues. Germline CDR1 is GTSNPN and CDR2 is SVGIG (reference sequence). Between the trimmed V and J ends, which lost 0 bases and 2 bases, there was a span of 22 bases. CDR3 DNA: TGTGCCTGGAGTGTACCCCATTTGATAGACAGCTCCAACTATGGCTACACCTTC. Its protein product is CAWSVPHLIDSSNYGYTF.

The J gene is TRBJ2-7, the V gene TRBV18, with 16 positions matching TRBD2. The V and J ends lost 3 bases and 6 bases, in that order; junction bases with no gene match: 8. Germline V lookup: CDR1 KGHSH, CDR2 LQKENI. This CDR3 spans 17 amino acids. CDR3 nucleotides: TGTGCCAGCTCACCGGGACTAGCGGGAGGGAGTTCAGGCGAGCAGTACTTC. This codes for CASSPGLAGGSSGEQYF.

This clonotype was picked up a small number of times. The rearrangement uses TRBV7-9 and TRBJ2-7, with D unclear. In germline, CDR1 is SEHNR, CDR2 FQNEAQ (reference sequence). The CDR3 consists of 13 residues. V lost 3 bases to trimming and J lost 2 bases, with 8 bases between them. CDR3 DNA sequence: TGTGCCAGCAGCTTTTCAAAGACCTACGAGCAGTACTTC. This gives the protein CASSFSKTYEQYF.

To note about this clonotype: The junction does not match germline at one end; this may be a read error. The chain uses TRBV6-6 and TRBJ2-1; no firm D call. Germline V gene lookup returns CDR1 MNHNY and CDR2 SVGAGI (reference sequence). The CDR3 spans 13 residues. In DNA form, the CDR3 reads TGTGCCAGCAAGAGCACTGATTACAATGATCAGTTCTTC. Amino acid sequence: CASKSTDYNDQFF.